One T cell receptor (beta chain) is described in this entry. Sequencing templates came from extracted RNA that was reverse transcribed into cDNA. Here immunoSEQ multiplex PCR was the method, and the copy in TCRdb shows in-frame clones only, minus some. The sample includes 200,000 to 250,000 clones, roughly two fifths seen only once; the top ten take around 0.48%. These data come from a study of CD8+ T cells in alopecia areata. Study background: In an open-label trial, patients got 5 to 10 mg tofacitinib twice daily.

Treatment given: oral pan-JAK inhibitor, 5-10 mg twice daily. The CDR3 covers 18 residues. V was pared by 4 bases and J by 0 bases, with 9 bases of the junction left unmatched. CDR1 is MGHRA and CDR2 is YSYEKL in the germline V gene. This TCR came from a human donor with alopecia areata. The rearrangement joins TRBV4-1 to TRBJ2-6; 7 bases match TRBD1. Material: CD4+ T cells sorted from blood, obtained between weeks 30 and 35, from a patient treated with tofacitinib. The CDR3 DNA sequence: TGCGCCAGCAGCCCTAGACAGGGCGGCGCCTCTGGGGCCAACGTCCTGACTTTC. It specifies CASSPRQGGASGANVLTF.